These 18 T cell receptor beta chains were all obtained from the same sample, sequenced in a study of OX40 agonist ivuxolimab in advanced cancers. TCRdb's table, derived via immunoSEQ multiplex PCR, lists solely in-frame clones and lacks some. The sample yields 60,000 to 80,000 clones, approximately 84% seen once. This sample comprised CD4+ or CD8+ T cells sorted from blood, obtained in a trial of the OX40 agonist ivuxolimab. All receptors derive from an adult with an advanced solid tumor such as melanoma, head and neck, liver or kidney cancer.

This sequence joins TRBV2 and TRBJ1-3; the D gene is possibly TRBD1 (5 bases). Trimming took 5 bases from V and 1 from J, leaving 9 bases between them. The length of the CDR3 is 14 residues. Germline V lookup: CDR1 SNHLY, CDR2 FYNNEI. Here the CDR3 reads CASSPQGSGNTIYF. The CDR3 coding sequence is TGTGCCAGCAGTCCGCAGGGTTCTGGAAACACCATATATTTT.

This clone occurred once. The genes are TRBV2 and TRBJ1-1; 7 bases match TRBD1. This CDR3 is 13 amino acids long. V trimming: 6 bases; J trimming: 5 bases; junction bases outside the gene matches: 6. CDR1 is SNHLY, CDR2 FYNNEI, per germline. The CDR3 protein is CASSGQAGTEAFF. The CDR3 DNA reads TGTGCCAGCAGCGGACAGGCGGGGACTGAAGCTTTCTTT.

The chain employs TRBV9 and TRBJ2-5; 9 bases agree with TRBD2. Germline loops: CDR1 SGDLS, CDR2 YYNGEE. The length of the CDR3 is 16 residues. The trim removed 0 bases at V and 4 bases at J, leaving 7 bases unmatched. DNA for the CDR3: TGTGCCAGCAGCGTAGTAGGCGGGGGGGCCGGAGAGACCCAGTACTTC. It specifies CASSVVGGGAGETQYF.

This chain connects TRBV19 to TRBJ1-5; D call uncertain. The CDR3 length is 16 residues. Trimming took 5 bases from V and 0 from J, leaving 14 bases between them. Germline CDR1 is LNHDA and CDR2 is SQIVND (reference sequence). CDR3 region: CASSRSQGISNQPQHF. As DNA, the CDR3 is TGTGCCAGTAGTCGCTCACAAGGGATTAGCAATCAGCCCCAGCATTTT.

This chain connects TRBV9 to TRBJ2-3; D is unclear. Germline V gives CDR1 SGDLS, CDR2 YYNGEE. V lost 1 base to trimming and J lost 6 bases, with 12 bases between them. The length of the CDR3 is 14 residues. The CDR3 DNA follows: TGTGCCAGCAGCGTACCGCCGGCGATCGATACGCAGTATTTT. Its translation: CASSVPPAIDTQYF. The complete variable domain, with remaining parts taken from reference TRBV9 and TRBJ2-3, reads DSGVTQTPKHLITATGQRVTLRCSPRSGDLSVYWYQQSLDQGLQFLIQYYNGEERAKGNILERFSAQQFPDLHSELNLSSLELGDSALYFCASSVPPAIDTQYFGPGTRLTVL.

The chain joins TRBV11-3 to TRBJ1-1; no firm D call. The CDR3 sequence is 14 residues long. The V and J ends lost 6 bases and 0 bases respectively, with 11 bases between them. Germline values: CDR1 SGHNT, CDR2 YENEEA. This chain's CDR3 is CASSRIEMNTEAFF. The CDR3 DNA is TGTGCCAGCAGTCGGATTGAGATGAACACTGAAGCTTTCTTT.

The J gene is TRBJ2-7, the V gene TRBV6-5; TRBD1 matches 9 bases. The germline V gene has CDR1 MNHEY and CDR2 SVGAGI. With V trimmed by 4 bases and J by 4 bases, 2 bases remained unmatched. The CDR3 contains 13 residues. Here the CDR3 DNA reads TGTGCCAGCAGTTGGACAGGGGAGTACGAGCAGTACTTC. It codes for CASSWTGEYEQYF.

CDR3 sequence (DNA): TGTGCCAGCAGCGGGAGGGAGGGGGGCTCGTTAAACTATGGCTACACCTTC. This translates into CASSGREGGSLNYGYTF. The chain combines TRBV7-9 with TRBJ1-2, with D possibly matching TRBD1 (6 bases). The CDR3 is 17 amino acids. The germline V gene has CDR1 SEHNR and CDR2 FQNEAQ (reference sequence). Trimming shortened V by 5 bases and J by 2 bases, and 21 bases separated the two germline ends.

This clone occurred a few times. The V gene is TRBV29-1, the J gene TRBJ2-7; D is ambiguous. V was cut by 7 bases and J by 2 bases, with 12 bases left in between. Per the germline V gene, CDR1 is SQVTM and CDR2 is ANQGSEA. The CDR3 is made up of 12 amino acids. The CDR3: CSARIEAYEQYF. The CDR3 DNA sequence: TGCAGCGCCAGAATAGAAGCCTACGAGCAGTACTTC.

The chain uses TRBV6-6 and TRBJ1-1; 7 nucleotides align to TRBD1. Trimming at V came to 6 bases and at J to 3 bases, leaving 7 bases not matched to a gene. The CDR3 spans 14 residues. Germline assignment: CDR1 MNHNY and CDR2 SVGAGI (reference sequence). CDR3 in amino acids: CASSHRGTDTEAFF. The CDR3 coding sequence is TGTGCCAGCAGCCACAGGGGAACAGACACTGAAGCTTTCTTT.

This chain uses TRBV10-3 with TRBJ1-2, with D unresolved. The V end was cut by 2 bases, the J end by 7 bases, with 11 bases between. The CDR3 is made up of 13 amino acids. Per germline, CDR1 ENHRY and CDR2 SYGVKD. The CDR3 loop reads CAISEGVGSGYTF. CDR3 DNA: TGTGCCATCAGTGAGGGGGTAGGGAGTGGCTACACCTTC.

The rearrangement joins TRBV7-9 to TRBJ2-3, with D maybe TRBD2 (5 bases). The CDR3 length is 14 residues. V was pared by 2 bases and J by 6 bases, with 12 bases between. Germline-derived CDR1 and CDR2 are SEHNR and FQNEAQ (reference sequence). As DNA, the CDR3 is TGTGCCAGCAGCTTAAACGGGGAGTGGGATACGCAGTATTTT. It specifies CASSLNGEWDTQYF.

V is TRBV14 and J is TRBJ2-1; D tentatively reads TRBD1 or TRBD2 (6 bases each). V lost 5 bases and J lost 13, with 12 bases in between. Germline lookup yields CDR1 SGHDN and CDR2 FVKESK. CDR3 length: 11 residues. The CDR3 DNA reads TGTGCCAGCAGCTCCGGGGGCCGACAGTTCTTC. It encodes CASSSGGRQFF.

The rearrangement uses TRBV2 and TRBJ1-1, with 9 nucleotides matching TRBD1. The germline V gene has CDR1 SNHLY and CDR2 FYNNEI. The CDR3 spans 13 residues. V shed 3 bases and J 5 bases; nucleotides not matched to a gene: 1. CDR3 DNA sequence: TGTGCCAGCAGTGACGGGACAGGGACTGAAGCTTTCTTT. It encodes CASSDGTGTEAFF.

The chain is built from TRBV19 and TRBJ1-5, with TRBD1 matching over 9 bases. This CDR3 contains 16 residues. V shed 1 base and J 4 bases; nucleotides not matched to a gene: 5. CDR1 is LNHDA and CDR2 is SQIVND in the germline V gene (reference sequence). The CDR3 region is CASSIGPGTGNQPQHF. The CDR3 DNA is TGTGCCAGTAGTATAGGCCCCGGGACAGGGAATCAGCCCCAGCATTTT.

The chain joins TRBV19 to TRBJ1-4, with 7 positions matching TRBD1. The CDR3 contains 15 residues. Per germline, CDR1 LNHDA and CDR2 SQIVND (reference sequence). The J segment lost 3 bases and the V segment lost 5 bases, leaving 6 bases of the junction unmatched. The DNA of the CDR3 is TGTGCCAGTAGTTCGACCGGGACAGCTAATGAAAAACTGTTTTTT. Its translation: CASSSTGTANEKLFF.

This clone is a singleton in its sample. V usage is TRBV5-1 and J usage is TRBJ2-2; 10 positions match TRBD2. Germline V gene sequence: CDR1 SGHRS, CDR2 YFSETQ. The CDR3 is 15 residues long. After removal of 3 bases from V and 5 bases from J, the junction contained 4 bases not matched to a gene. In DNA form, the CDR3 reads TGCGCCAGCAGCTCACTAGCGGGAAAAACCGGGGAGCTGTTTTTT. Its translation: CASSSLAGKTGELFF.

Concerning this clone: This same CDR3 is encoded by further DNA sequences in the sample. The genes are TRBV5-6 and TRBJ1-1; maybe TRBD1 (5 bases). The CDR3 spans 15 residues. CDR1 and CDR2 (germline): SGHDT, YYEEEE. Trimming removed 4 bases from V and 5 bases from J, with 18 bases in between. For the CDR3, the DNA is TGTGCCAGCAGCATTGGGACGGACGTGCTTACTGAAGCTTTCTTT. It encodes CASSIGTDVLTEAFF. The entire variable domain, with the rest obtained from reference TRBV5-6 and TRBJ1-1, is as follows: DAGVTQSPTHLIKTRGQQVTLRCSPKSGHDTVSWYQQALGQGPQFIFQYYEEEERQRGNFPDRFSGHQFPNYSSELNVNALLLGDSALYLCASSIGTDVLTEAFFGQGTRLTVV.